This T cell receptor beta chain was sequenced for a study of blood T cells in healthy people across ages. This clonotype was detected a few times. J gave up 0 bases and V 8 bases, and 3 bases lay outside the gene matches. The germline V gene encodes CDR1 MDHEN and CDR2 SYDVKM. The CDR3 is 13 residues long. Primed by a sample-barcoded 5' primer and a J-beta primer mix, a second PCR proceeded for roughly 7 to 12 cycles. TCRdb itself ran the 5' RACE reads through MiXCR, one entry per CDR3 protein. The table shows 700,000 or so distinct CDR3 sequences, with around 41% occurring only once. The source of this sequence is an elderly man in good health. The chain combines TRBV28 with TRBJ2-5, with 7 bases fitting TRBD1. Sequencing input: blood. The CDR3 DNA sequence: TGTGCCAGCGAGGGACAGTACCAAGAGACCCAGTACTTC. Its translation: CASEGQYQETQYF.